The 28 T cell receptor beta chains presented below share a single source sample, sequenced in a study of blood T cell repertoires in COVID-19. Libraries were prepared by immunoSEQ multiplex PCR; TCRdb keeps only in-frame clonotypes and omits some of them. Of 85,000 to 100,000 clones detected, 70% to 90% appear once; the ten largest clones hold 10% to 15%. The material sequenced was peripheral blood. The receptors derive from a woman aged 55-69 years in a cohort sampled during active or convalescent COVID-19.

CDR3 sequence (DNA): TGTGCCAGCAGTCTGGACGGTCGCGGGGGAGCTTTCTTT. As protein: CASSLDGRGGAFF. This chain links TRBV6-5 with TRBJ1-1, with a tentative D call TRBD1 (5 bases). The CDR3 loop spans 13 amino acids. With 5 bases removed from V and 10 bases from J, the gap between germline ends came to 17 bases. The V gene's germline CDR1 is MNHEY and CDR2 SVGAGI.

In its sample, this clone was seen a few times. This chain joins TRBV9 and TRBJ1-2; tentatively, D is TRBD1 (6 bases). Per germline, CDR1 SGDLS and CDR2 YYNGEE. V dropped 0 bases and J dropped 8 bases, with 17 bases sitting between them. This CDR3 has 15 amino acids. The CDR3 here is CASSVGTQGTRGYTF. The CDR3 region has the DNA TGTGCCAGCAGCGTAGGGACCCAGGGGACTAGGGGCTACACCTTC.

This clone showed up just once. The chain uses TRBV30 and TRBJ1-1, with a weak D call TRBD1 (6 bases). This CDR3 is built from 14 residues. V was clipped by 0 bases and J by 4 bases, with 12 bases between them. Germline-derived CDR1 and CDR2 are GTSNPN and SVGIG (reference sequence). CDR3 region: CAWSVQGPGTEAFF. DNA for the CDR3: TGTGCCTGGAGTGTACAGGGTCCGGGCACTGAAGCTTTCTTT.

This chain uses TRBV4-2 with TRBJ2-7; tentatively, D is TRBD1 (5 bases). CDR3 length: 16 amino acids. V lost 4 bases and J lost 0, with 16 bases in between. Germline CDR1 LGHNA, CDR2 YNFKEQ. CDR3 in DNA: TGTGCCAGCAGCCTAAACGACAGAGGTGGCTCCTACGAGCAGTACTTC. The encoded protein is CASSLNDRGGSYEQYF.

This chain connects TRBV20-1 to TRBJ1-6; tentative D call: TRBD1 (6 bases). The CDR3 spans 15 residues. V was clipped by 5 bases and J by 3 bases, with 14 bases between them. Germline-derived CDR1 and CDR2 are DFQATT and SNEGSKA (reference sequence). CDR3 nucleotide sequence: TGCAGTGCTCGTGACAGGCCTCTCTATAATTCACCCCTCCACTTT. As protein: CSARDRPLYNSPLHF.

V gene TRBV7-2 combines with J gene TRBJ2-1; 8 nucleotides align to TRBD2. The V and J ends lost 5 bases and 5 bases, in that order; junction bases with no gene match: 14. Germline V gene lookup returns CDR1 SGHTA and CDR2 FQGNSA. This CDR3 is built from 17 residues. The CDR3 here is CASSLPREGGTDNEQFF. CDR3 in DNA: TGTGCCAGCAGCCTACCCCGGGAGGGAGGGACGGACAATGAGCAGTTCTTC.

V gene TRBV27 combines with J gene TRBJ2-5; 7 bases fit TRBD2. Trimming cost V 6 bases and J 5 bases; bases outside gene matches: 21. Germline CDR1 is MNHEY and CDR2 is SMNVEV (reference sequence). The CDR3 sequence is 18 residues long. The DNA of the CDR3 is TGTGCCAGCAGCTTAAGACCCGTCCTGGGCGGGAGTTACGAGACCCAGTACTTC. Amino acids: CASSLRPVLGGSYETQYF.

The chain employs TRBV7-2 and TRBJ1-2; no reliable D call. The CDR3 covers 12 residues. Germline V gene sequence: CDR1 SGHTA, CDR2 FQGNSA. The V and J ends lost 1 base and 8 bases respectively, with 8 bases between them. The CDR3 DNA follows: TGTGCCAGCAGCTTAGTACCGGGGGGCTACACCTTC. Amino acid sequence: CASSLVPGGYTF.

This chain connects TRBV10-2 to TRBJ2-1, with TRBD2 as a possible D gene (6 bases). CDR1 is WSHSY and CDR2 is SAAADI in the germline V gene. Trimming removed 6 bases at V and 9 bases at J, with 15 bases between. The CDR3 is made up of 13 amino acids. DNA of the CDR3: TGCGCCAGCAGGGACCGGACCGGGGGTGAGCAGTTCTTC. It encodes CASRDRTGGEQFF.

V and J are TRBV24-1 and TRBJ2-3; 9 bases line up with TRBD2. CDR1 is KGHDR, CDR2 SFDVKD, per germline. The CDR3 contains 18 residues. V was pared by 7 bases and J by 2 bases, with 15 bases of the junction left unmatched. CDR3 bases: TGTGCCACCAGACGCGGGGGGGCCCTAAGGTCCCACACAGATACGCAGTATTTT. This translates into CATRRGGALRSHTDTQYF.

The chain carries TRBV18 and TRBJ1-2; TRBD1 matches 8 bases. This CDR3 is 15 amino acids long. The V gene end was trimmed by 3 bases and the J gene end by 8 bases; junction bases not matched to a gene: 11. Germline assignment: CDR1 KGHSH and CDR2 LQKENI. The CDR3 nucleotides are TGTGCCAGCTCACCTCCTACAGGGGGGAGACCGGGCTACACCTTC. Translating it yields CASSPPTGGRPGYTF.

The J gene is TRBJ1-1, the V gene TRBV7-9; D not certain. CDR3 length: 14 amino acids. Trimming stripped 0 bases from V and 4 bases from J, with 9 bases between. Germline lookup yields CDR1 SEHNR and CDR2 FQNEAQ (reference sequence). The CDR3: CASSLAIPSTEAFF. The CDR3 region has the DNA TGTGCCAGCAGCTTAGCGATCCCGAGCACTGAAGCTTTCTTT.

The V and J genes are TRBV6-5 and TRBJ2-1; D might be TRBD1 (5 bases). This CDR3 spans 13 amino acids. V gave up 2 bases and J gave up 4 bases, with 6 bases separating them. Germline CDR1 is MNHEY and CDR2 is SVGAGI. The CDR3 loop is CASSYGHYNEQFF. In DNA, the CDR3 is TGTGCCAGCAGTTACGGACATTACAATGAGCAGTTCTTC.

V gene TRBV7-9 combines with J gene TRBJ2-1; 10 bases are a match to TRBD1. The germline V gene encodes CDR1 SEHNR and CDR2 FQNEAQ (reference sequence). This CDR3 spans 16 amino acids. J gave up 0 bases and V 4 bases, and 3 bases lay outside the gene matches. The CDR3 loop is CASSSRTGGSYNEQFF. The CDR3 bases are TGTGCCAGCAGCTCCAGGACAGGGGGCTCCTACAATGAGCAGTTCTTC.

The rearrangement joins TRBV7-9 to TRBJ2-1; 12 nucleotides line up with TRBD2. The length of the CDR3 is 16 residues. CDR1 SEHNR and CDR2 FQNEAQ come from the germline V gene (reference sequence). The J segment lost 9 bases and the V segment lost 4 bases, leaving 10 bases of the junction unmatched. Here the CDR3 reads CASSSILAGGPGEQFF. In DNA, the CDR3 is TGTGCCAGCAGCTCAATTCTAGCGGGAGGGCCAGGTGAGCAGTTCTTC.

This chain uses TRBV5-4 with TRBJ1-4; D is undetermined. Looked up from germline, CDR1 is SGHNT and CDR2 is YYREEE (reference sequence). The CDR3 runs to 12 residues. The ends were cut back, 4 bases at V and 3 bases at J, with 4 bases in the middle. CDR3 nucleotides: TGTGCCAGCAGCCGTCCTAATGAAAAACTGTTTTTT. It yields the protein CASSRPNEKLFF.

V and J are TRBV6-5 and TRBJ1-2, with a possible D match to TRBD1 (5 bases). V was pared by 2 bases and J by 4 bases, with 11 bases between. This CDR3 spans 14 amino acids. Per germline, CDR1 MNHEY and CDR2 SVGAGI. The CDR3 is CASSYVGGSYGYTF. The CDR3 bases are TGTGCCAGCAGTTACGTCGGGGGAAGCTATGGCTACACCTTC.

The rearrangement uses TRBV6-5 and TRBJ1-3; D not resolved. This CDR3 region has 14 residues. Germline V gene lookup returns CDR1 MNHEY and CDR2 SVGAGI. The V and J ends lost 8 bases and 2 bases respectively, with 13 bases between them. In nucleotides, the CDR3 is TGTGCCAGCTATACTGCCAATACTGGAAACACCATATATTTT. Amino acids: CASYTANTGNTIYF.

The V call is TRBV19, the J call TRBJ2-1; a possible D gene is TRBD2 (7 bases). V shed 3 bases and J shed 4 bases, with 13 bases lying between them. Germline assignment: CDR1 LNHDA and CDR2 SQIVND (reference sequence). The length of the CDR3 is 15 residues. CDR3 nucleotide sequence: TGTGCCAGTAGTATGGGGGCTAGCGGTTACAATGAGCAGTTCTTC. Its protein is CASSMGASGYNEQFF.

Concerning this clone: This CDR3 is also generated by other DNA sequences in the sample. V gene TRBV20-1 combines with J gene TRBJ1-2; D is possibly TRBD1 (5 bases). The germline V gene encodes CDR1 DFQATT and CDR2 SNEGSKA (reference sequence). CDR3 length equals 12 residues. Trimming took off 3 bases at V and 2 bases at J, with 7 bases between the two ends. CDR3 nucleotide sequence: TGCAGTGCTAGTCCAGGGAACTATGGCTACACCTTC. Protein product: CSASPGNYGYTF.

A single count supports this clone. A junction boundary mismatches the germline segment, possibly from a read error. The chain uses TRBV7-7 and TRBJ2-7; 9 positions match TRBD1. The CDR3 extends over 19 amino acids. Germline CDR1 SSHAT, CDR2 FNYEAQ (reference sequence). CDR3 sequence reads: CASSPGDPGQGDRFYEQYF. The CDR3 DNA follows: TGTGCTAGCAGCCCCGGCGACCCGGGACAGGGCGATAGATTCTACGAGCAGTACTTC.

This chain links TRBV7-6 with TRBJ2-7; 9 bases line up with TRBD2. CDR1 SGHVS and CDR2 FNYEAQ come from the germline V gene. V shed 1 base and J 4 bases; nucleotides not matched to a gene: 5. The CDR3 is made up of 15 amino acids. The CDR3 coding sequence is TGTGCCAGCAGCTTAGAGGGTAGCGGGAGATACGAGCAGTACTTC. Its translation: CASSLEGSGRYEQYF.

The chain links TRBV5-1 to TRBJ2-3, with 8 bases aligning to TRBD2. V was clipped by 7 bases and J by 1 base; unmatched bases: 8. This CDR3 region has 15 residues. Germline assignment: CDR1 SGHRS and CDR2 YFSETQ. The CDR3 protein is CASGSSGVGTDTQYF. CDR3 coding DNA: TGCGCCAGCGGGAGTAGCGGGGTCGGCACAGATACGCAGTATTTT.

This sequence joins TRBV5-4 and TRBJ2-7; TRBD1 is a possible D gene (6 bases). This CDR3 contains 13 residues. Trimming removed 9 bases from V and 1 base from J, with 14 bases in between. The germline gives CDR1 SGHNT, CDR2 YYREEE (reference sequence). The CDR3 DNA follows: TGTGCCACTAGGGACACTAGGTCCTACGAGCAGTACTTC. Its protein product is CATRDTRSYEQYF.

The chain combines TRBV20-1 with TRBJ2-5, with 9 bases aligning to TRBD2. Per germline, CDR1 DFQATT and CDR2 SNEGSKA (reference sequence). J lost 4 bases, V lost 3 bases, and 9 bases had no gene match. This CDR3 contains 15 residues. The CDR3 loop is CSASRSGSLSETQYF. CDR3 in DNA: TGCAGTGCTAGTCGTAGCGGGAGTCTATCAGAGACCCAGTACTTC.

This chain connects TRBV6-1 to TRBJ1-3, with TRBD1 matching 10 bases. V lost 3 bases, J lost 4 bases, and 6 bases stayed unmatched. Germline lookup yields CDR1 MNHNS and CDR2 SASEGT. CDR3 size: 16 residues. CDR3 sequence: CASSESGQGGGNTIYF. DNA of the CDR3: TGTGCCAGCAGTGAGAGCGGACAGGGGGGGGGAAACACCATATATTTT.

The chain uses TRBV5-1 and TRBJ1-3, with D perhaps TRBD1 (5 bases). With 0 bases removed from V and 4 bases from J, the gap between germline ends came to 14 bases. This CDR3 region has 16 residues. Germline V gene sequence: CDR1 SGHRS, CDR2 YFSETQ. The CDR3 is CASSLGSQGDGNTIYF. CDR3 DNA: TGCGCCAGCAGCTTGGGATCGCAGGGTGACGGAAACACCATATATTTT.

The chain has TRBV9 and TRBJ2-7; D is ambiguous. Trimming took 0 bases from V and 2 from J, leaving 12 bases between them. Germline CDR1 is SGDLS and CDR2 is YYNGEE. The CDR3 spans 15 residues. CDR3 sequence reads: CASSVDPAQPYEQYF. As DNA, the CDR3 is TGTGCCAGCAGCGTAGATCCCGCACAACCCTACGAGCAGTACTTC.